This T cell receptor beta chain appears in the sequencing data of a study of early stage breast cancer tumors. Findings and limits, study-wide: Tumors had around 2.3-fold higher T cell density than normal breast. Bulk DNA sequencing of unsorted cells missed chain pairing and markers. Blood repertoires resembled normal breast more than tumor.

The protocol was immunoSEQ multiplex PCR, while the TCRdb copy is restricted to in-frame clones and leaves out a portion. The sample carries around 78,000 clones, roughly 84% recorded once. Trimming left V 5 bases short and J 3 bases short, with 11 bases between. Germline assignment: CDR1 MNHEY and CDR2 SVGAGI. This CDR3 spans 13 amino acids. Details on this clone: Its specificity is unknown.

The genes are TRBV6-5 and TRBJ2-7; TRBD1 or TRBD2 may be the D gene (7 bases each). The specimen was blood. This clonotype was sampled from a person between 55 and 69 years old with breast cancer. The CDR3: CASSQGGYYEQYF. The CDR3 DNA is TGTGCCAGCAGTCAGGGGGGGTACTACGAGCAGTACTTC.